What follows are 11 T cell receptor beta chains derived from one specimen sequenced in a study of glioma-infiltrating T cells. TCR alpha and beta CDR3 regions were amplified from RNA using iRepertoire nested multiplex PCR. MiXCR, applied by TCRdb to the multiplex PCR reads, yields one record per CDR3 protein. Among approximately 45,000 distinct CDR3 sequences listed, 20% to 25% were seen once. Sequences were obtained from glioma tissue, nonneoplastic brain tissue, or PBMCs (not recorded which). These receptors were taken from a human donor with low-grade glioma or glioblastoma, undergoing nonglioma brain surgery, or in good health (not recorded which).

This clonotype occurred many times. The chain has TRBV12-3 or TRBV12-4 and TRBJ2-3; D remains unclear. The CDR3 extends over 13 amino acids. Trimming removed 1 base at V and 2 bases at J, with 4 bases between. CDR3 sequence reads: CASSLGLTDTQYF. The DNA for the CDR3 is TGTGCCAGCAGTTTAGGTCTCACAGATACGCAGTATTTT.

The chain couples TRBV6-1 to TRBJ2-7, with 9 bases lining up with TRBD1. The CDR3 sequence is 15 residues long. The V gene's germline CDR1 is MNHNS and CDR2 SASEGT. V gave up 10 bases and J gave up 5 bases; unmatched junction bases: 15. CDR3 DNA sequence: TGTGCCACCATGACTTATGGGACAGGGACTAACGAGCAGTACTTC. Residues: CATMTYGTGTNEQYF.

This clonotype was seen at least ten times. The CDR3 sequence is CASWGFNYGYTF. The CDR3 coding sequence is TGTGCCAGCTGGGGGTTTAACTATGGCTACACCTTC. The chain recombines TRBV28 with TRBJ1-2; a possible D gene is TRBD1 (5 bases). CDR1 MDHEN and CDR2 SYDVKM come from the germline V gene. Deletions cut 8 bases from V and 1 base from J, with 8 bases between. The CDR3 contains 12 residues.

The V call is TRBV11-2, the J call TRBJ2-5; D may be TRBD1 or TRBD2 (5 bases each). The CDR3 consists of 14 residues. The V end lost 1 base, the J end lost 2 bases, and 8 bases lay between the germline ends. Germline lookup yields CDR1 SGHAT and CDR2 FQNNGV. In DNA, the CDR3 is TGTGCCAGCAGCTTAGGTGGGGGACAAGAGACCCAGTACTTC. Its translation is CASSLGGGQETQYF.

This clonotype has ten or more counts. J is TRBJ1-1 and V is TRBV12-3 or TRBV12-4; D unresolved. V lost 4 bases, J lost 0 bases, and 12 bases lay in between. This CDR3 comprises 15 residues. CDR3 region: CASSYRSSMNTEAFF. The CDR3 coding sequence is TGTGCCAGCAGTTACCGGTCATCCATGAACACTGAAGCTTTCTTT.

In this sample, this clonotype turned up many times. V and J are TRBV7-9 and TRBJ1-6; unclear D gene. Trimming pared 3 bases from V and 6 bases from J, leaving 15 bases between. The germline gives CDR1 SEHNR, CDR2 FQNEAQ (reference sequence). The CDR3 has 16 amino acids. The CDR3 DNA reads TGTGCCAGCAGCTTCCGGGGATTCGACTCTAATTCACCCCTCCACTTT. Residues: CASSFRGFDSNSPLHF. The entire variable domain, with the rest obtained from reference TRBV7-9 and TRBJ1-6, is as follows: DTGVSQNPRHKITKRGQNVTFRCDPISEHNRLYWYRQTLGQGPEFLTYFQNEAQLEKSRLLSDRFSAERPKGSFSTLEIQRTEQGDSAMYLCASSFRGFDSNSPLHFGNGTRLTVT.

This clonotype was counted at least ten times. As DNA, the CDR3 is TGTGCCAGCAGTAGGGAACAGGGGATCAGCCATCAGCCCCAGCATTTT. It codes for CASSREQGISHQPQHF. The chain employs TRBV6-1 and TRBJ1-5; 7 positions agree with TRBD1. This CDR3 spans 16 amino acids. Germline CDR1 and CDR2: MNHNS and SASEGT. Unmatched junction bases numbered 12, after V lost 5 bases and J lost 5 bases.

This clonotype was counted ten times or more. The chain uses TRBV7-9 and TRBJ2-1; TRBD1 matches 7 bases. The ends lost 4 bases at V and 6 bases at J; junction bases unmatched: 9. Germline lookup yields CDR1 SEHNR and CDR2 FQNEAQ (reference sequence). The length of the CDR3 is 15 residues. CDR3 residues: CASSSPRGTVNEQFF. The DNA for the CDR3 is TGTGCCAGCAGCTCCCCGAGGGGGACAGTCAATGAGCAGTTCTTC.

In this sample, this clonotype turned up many times. This chain connects TRBV25-1 to TRBJ2-3; D possibly corresponds to TRBD1 (6 bases). The CDR3 contains 15 residues. The germline V and J ends were trimmed by 4 bases and 5 bases, with 16 bases remaining between them. Germline CDR1 and CDR2: MGHDK and SYGVNS. CDR3 nucleotides: TGTGCCAGCAGTGTCCTTTGGACAGAAAGAGATACGCAGTATTTT. Residues: CASSVLWTERDTQYF.

V is TRBV10-3 and J is TRBJ2-3; weak D call: TRBD2 (6 bases). Trimming pared 5 bases from V and 4 bases from J, leaving 10 bases between. Germline-derived CDR1 and CDR2 are ENHRY and SYGVKD. This CDR3 has 13 residues. This chain's CDR3 is CAISSREADTQYF. The DNA of the CDR3 is TGTGCCATCAGTAGCAGGGAGGCAGATACGCAGTATTTT.

This clonotype has ten or more counts. This chain links TRBV19 with TRBJ1-5; 8 positions agree with TRBD1. V trimming: 6 bases; J trimming: 5 bases; junction bases outside the gene matches: 9. The CDR3 is 15 amino acids. Germline CDR1 is LNHDA and CDR2 is SQIVND (reference sequence). The CDR3 coding sequence is TGTGCCAGTAGCCCCGGACAGGGATTCGATCAGCCCCAGCATTTT. It specifies CASSPGQGFDQPQHF.